Sequencing of this TCR beta chain was carried out in a study of blood T cell repertoires in COVID-19. TCRdb's copy holds only in-frame clones and misses some; the assay was immunoSEQ multiplex PCR. The sample contains 150,000 to 200,000 clones, under 90% of which appear only once. The junction had 1 base not matched to a gene; V was cut back by 6 bases and J by 8 bases. From germline, CDR1 is MDHEN and CDR2 SYDVKM. This CDR3 comprises 11 residues. The rearrangement joins TRBV28 to TRBJ2-1, with 7 bases fitting TRBD1. The receptor comes from a person between 65 and 79 years old with COVID-19, enrolled during active disease. The sample consisted of peripheral blood. The CDR3 here is CASRTGYEQFF. As DNA, the CDR3 is TGTGCCAGCAGGACAGGGTATGAGCAGTTCTTC.